The 8 T cell receptor beta chains below were found in one sample sequenced in a study of T-cell memory formation after mild COVID-19. TCRdb reprocessed the 5' RACE reads with MiXCR, giving one entry per CDR3 protein. The table lists about 400,000 distinct CDR3 sequences, 20% to 30% of them singletons. The sequencing input was PBMCs or a T cell subset sorted from them (not recorded which). The receptors here all came from an adult woman who had mild COVID-19 (a few samples of this study predate the infection). Cell type and time point are not known.

This chain uses TRBV2 with TRBJ1-2, with 10 bases lining up with TRBD1. J gave up 0 bases and V 6 bases, and 4 bases lay outside the gene matches. Germline V gene data show CDR1 as SNHLY and CDR2 as FYNNEI. The CDR3 consists of 15 residues. For the CDR3, the DNA is TGTGCCAGCAGGAGGGGGACAGGGGCTAACTATGGCTACACCTTC. Encoded protein: CASRRGTGANYGYTF.

The genes are TRBV7-8 and TRBJ1-2; D remains unclear. The length of the CDR3 is 14 residues. V gave up 10 bases and J gave up 7 bases, with 22 bases separating them. Germline values: CDR1 SGHVS, CDR2 FQNEAQ. For the CDR3, the DNA is TGTGCCACCGCAAAAGAGGGAGGGTTAGGTGGCTACACCTTC. It specifies CATAKEGGLGGYTF. The full variable domain, with the rest looked up from reference TRBV7-8 and TRBJ1-2, is GAGVSQSPRYKVAKRGQDVALRCDPISGHVSLFWYQQALGQGPEFLTYFQNEAQLDKSGLPSDRFFAERPEGSVSTLKIQRTQQEDSAVYLCATAKEGGLGGYTFGSGTRLTVV.

This clonotype was detected a few times. The chain couples TRBV20-1 to TRBJ1-5, with 7 positions matching TRBD1. V shed 2 bases, J shed 0 bases, and the junction held 7 bases outside the gene matches. Germline V lookup: CDR1 DFQATT, CDR2 SNEGSKA (reference sequence). This CDR3 contains 16 residues. DNA for the CDR3: TGCAGTGCTAGACCCGGGACAGTCTATAGCAATCAGCCCCAGCATTTT. Its protein is CSARPGTVYSNQPQHF.

The chain carries TRBV12-3 or TRBV12-4 and TRBJ2-1; 7 bases match TRBD1. This CDR3 contains 18 residues. V trimming: 5 bases; J trimming: 8 bases; junction bases outside the gene matches: 21. Here the CDR3 DNA reads TGTGCCAGCAGTACCGACCAGGATGACAGGGCAGCCGTTCATGAGCAGTTCTTC. The encoded protein is CASSTDQDDRAAVHEQFF.

The rearrangement links TRBV4-1 to TRBJ1-1; TRBD1 aligns across 7 bases. The V gene end was trimmed by 3 bases and the J gene end by 0 bases; junction bases not matched to a gene: 4. CDR3 length equals 15 residues. In germline, CDR1 is MGHRA, CDR2 YSYEKL. CDR3 bases: TGCGCCAGCAGCCACCCCGGGACAGTGAACACTGAAGCTTTCTTT. This sequence encodes CASSHPGTVNTEAFF.

The gene calls are TRBV7-6 and TRBJ2-2; 7 bases line up with TRBD1. Germline CDR1 reads SGHVS; CDR2 reads FNYEAQ. The V gene end was trimmed by 0 bases and the J gene end by 8 bases; junction bases not matched to a gene: 9. The length of the CDR3 is 16 residues. The CDR3 region has the DNA TGTGCCAGCAGCTTAGCCCGAAGCAGGGGGACGGGGGAGCTGTTTTTT. Its protein product is CASSLARSRGTGELFF.

The V call is TRBV9, the J call TRBJ2-7, with D tentatively TRBD1 or TRBD2 (5 bases each). Germline V gene data show CDR1 as SGDLS and CDR2 as YYNGEE. V was pared by 4 bases and J by 6 bases, with 11 bases between. The CDR3 extends over 12 amino acids. CDR3 residues: CASSLGGAEQYF. The CDR3 region has the DNA TGTGCCAGCAGCCTTGGGGGTGCCGAGCAGTACTTC.

This clonotype showed up just a few times. The rearrangement joins TRBV6-1 to TRBJ1-1; 8 bases line up with TRBD1. CDR1 is MNHNS, CDR2 SASEGT, per germline. Trimming removed 7 bases from V and 1 base from J; junction bases left unmatched: 2. The CDR3 totals 13 residues. In DNA form, the CDR3 reads TGTGCCAGCAAACAGGGGGAGAACACTGAAGCTTTCTTT. It encodes CASKQGENTEAFF.